This T cell receptor (beta chain) comes out of a study of T cells in Graves' hyperthyroidism and ophthalmopathy. The investigators amplified TCR beta CDR3 regions from RNA transcripts. RT-PCR in the first round (using the HTBI primer set) targeted the TCR CDR3. Via MiXCR, TCRdb re-called the multiplex PCR reads, giving one row per CDR3 protein. The sample holds more than 350,000 distinct CDR3 sequences; around 15% are singletons and the top ten take roughly a fifth. Disease duration was under 3 months in the ophthalmopathy patients, who also had a Clinical Activity Score of at least 3 and a NOSPECS grade of at least 4. Reasons for excluding patients were uncontrolled infection, other autoimmune disease, pregnancy or lactation. The CDR3 consists of 16 residues. Trimming removed 4 bases from V and 2 bases from J; junction bases left unmatched: 7. CDR1 and CDR2 (germline): MGHRA, YSYEKL. There are a few counts of this clonotype.

Sequenced: blood. This clonotype originated in an older woman with Graves' ophthalmopathy. V gene TRBV4-1 combines with J gene TRBJ2-3, with TRBD2 matching over 9 bases. CDR3: CASSPLASGATDTQYF. The CDR3 region has the DNA TGCGCCAGCAGCCCCCTGGCTAGCGGGGCCACAGATACGCAGTATTTT.